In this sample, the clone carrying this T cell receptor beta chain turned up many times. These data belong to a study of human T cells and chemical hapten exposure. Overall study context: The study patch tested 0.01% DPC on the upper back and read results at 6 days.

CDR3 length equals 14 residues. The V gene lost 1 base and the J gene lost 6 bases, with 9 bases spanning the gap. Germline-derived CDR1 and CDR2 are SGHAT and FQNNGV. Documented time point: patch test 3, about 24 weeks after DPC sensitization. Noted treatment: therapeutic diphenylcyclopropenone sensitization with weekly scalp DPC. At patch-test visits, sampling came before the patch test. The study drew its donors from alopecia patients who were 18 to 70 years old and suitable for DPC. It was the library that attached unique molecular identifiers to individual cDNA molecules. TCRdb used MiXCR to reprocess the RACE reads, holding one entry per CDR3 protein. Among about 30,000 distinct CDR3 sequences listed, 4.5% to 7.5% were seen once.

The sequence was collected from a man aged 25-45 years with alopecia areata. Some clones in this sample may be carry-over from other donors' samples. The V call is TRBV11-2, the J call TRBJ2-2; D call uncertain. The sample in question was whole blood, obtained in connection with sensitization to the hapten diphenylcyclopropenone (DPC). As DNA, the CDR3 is TGTGCCAGCAGCTTAGTGGGCGAAGCCGGGGAGCTGTTTTTT. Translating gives CASSLVGEAGELFF. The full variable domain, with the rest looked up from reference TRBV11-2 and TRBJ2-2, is EAGVAQSPRYKIIEKRQSVAFWCNPISGHATLYWYQQILGQGPKLLIQFQNNGVVDDSQLPKDRFSAERLKGVDSTLKIQPAKLEDSAVYLCASSLVGEAGELFFGEGSRLTVL.